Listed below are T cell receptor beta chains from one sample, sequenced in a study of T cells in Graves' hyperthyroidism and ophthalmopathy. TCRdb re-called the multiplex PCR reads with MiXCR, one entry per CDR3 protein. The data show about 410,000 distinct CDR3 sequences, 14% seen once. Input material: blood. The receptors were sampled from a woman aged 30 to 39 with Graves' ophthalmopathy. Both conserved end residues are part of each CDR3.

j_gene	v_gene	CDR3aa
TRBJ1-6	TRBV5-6	CASSPGTVNSPLHF
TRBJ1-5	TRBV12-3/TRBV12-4	CASSLDRAGNQPQHF
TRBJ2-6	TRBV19	CASSRPQGGVSGANVLTF
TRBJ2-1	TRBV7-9	CASSATSLSEQLF
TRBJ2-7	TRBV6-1	CASSLGRLAYEQYF
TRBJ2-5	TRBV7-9	CASSEWERGDYQETQYF
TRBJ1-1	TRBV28	CASSLWVGQGVTEAFF
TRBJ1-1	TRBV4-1	CASSHHDTEAFF
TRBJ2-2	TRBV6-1	CASSGSDTGELFF
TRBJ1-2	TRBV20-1	CSARDHQGMDGYTF
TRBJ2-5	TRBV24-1	CATSAEGRETQYF
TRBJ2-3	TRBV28	CASSKATSGLTDTQYF
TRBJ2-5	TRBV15	CATSTNEETQYF
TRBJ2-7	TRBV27	CASRLTGILNEQYF
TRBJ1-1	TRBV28	CASSFFSDPEAFF
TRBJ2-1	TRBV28	CASSPRGLPYNEQFF
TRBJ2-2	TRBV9	CASRTGIFRAGELFF
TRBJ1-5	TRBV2	CASSRMRTEEGQPQHF
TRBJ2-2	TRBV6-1	CASGPITGELFF
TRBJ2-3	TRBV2	CASHPGTSTDTQYF
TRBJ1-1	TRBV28	CASTRGKTEAFF
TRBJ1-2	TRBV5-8	CASSSLGLYGYTF
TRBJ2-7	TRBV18	CASSSRSQGWDEQYF
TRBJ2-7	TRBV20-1	CSAQGVVLEQYF
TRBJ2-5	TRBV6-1	CASSDITGGRMETQYF
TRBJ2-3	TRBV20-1	CSAPGTSGTDTQYF
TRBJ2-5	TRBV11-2	CASSVSGGQETQYF
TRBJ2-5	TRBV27	CASSLTGFLQETQYF
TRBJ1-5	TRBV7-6	CASSLTLGQPQHF
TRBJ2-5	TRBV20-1	CSARVGTDYGTQYF
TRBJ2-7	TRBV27	CASSLGLAGGDEQYF
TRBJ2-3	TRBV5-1	CASSSLTGGASDTQYF
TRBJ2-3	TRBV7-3	CASSFRGGGPQYF
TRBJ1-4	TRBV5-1	CASSSRDTSYGNEKLFF
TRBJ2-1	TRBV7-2	CASSSFGGEQFF
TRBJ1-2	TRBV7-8	CASSPLLAAYGYTF
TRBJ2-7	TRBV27	CASSTTTTAELLHLGSYEQYF